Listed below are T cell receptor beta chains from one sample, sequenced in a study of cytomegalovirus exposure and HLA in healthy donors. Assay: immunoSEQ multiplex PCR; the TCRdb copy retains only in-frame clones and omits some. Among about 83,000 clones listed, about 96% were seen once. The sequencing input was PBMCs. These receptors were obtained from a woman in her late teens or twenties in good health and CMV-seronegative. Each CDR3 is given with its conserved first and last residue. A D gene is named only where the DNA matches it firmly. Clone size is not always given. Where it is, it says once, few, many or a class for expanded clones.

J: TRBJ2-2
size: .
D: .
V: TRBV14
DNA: TGTGCCAGCAGCAAGGACAGATGGCGAACCGGGGAGCTGTTTTTT
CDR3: CASSKDRWRTGELFF

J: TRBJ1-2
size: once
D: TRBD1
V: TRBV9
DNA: TGTGCCAGCAGCGTAGTTCAAGGGACAGACCGTGAGCCAACCTATGGCTACACCTTC
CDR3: CASSVVQGTDREPTYGYTF

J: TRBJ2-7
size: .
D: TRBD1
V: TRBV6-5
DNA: TGTGCCAGCAGTTACTCTGACAGGGGCGAGCAGTACTTC
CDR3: CASSYSDRGEQYF

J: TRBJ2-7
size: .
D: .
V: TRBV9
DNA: TGTGCCAGCAGCGTAGAGGCGTTAGGGGGCTACGAGCAGTACTTC
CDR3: CASSVEALGGYEQYF

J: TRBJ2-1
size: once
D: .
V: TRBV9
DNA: TGTGCCAGCAGCGTAGCTAGTGTTTATCGGAGCTCCTACAATGAGCAGTTCTTC
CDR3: CASSVASVYRSSYNEQFF

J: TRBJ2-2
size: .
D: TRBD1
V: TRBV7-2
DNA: TGTGCCAGCAAATTCCCATGGACAGGGCCAAACACCGGGGAGCTGTTTTTT
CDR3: CASKFPWTGPNTGELFF

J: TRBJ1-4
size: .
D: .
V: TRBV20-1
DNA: TGCAGTGCTAGAGATCTGTGGGGGGTGTTTTTT
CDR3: CSARDLWGVFF

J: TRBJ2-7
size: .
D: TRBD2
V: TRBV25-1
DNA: TGTACCAGCAGTGAATCTTTCCCTAGCGGGAGTTCCTACGAGCAGTACTTC
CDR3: CTSSESFPSGSSYEQYF

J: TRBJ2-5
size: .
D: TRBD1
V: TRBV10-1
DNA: TGCGCCAGCAGCAAAACCAGGGGGTCGGAAGAGACCCAGTACTTC
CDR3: CASSKTRGSEETQYF

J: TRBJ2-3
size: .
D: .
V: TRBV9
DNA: TGTGCCAGCAGCGTAGCCCAAAGCACAGATACGCAGTATTTT
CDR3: CASSVAQSTDTQYF

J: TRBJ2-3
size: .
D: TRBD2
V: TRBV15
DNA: TGTGCCACCAGCAGAAGTCTTCCTAGTACTAGCGGGAGGTGGAATACGCAGTATTTT
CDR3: CATSRSLPSTSGRWNTQYF

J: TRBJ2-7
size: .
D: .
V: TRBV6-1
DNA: TGTGCCAGCAGTGAACAATCAGGGTCCGTAAGCGAGCAGTACTTC
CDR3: CASSEQSGSVSEQYF

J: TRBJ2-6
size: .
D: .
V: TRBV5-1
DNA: TGCGCCAGCAGCTTGCGGGGTTCCTCTGGGGCCAACGTCCTGACTTTC
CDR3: CASSLRGSSGANVLTF

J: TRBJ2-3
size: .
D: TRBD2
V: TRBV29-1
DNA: TGCAGCGCCGCCCCTCTAGCGGAACCCACAGATACGCAGTATTTT
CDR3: CSAAPLAEPTDTQYF

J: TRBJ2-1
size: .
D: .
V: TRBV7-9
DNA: TGTGCCAGCAGCTTATTGAGGTGGGGAGGGACAAAGAAATACAATGAGCAGTTCTTC
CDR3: CASSLLRWGGTKKYNEQFF

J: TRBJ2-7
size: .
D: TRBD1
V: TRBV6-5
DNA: TGTGCCAGCAGGCAGACAGGGGGAACCGTCTCCGAGCAGTACTTC
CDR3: CASRQTGGTVSEQYF

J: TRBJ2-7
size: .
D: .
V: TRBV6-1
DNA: TGTGCCAGCAGGAAAGGGGTCTCCTACGAGCAGTACTTC
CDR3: CASRKGVSYEQYF

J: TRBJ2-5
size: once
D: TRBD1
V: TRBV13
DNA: TGTGCCAGCAGCTTTAGGCAGGGGGTGGAGACCCAGTACTTC
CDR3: CASSFRQGVETQYF

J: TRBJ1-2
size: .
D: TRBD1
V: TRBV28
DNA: TGTGCCAGCAGTTTGGCCCAGGGGGCCTTCTATGGCTACACCTTC
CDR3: CASSLAQGAFYGYTF

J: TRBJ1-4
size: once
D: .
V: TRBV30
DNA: TGTGGTTTTTCGTTCAATGAAAAACTGTTTTTT
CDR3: CGFSFNEKLFF

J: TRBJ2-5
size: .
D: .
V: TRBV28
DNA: TGTGCCAGCAGAAGGGGGGGCGCCGTAGAGACCCAGTACTTC
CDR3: CASRRGGAVETQYF

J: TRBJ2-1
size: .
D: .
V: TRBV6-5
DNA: TGTGCCAGCAGTTACGCCCAGAGTGGAGGGCCAGGTGAGCAGTTCTTC
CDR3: CASSYAQSGGPGEQFF

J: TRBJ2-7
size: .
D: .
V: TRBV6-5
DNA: TGTGCCAGCAGTTCCCTCCTAACCTACGAGCAGTACTTC
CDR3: CASSSLLTYEQYF

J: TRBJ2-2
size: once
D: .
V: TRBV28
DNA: TGTGCCAGCAGTTCCAGAAAACAAACAGGGTGGGGGACCAACACCGGGGAGCTGTTTTTT
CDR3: CASSSRKQTGWGTNTGELFF

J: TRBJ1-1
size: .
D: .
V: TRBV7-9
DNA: TGTGCCAGCAGCTTATTCATAGAGGAGGGCACTGAAGCTTTCTTT
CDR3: CASSLFIEEGTEAFF

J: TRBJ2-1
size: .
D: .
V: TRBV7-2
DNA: TGTGCCAGCAGCTTATTTTGGCGCAGGGGTGCAGGAAAGCGGTTCTTC
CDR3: CASSLFWRRGAGKRFF

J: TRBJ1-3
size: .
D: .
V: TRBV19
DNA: TGTGCTGGGGGGGACGGTGGAAACACCATATATTTT
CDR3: CAGGDGGNTIYF

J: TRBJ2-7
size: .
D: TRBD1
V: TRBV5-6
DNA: TGTGCCAGCAGCTTGCTGGGACAGGGAGAGTACGAGCAGTACTTC
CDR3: CASSLLGQGEYEQYF

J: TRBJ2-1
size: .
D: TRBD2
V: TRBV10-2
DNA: TGCGCCAGCAGTGAGTCGGGACTAGCGGGAGTCATTGAGCAGTTCTTC
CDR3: CASSESGLAGVIEQFF